The clone carrying this T cell receptor (beta chain) appeared many times. This specimen comes from a study of T cells in Graves' hyperthyroidism and ophthalmopathy. Trimming cost V 5 bases and J 2 bases; bases outside gene matches: 4. The CDR3 length is 15 residues. Germline V gives CDR1 SGHRS, CDR2 YFSETQ. RNA transcripts were the template for amplifying TCR beta CDR3 regions. The study used the HTBI primer set for a first-round RT-PCR of the TCR CDR3. TCRdb recomputed calls from the multiplex PCR reads with MiXCR, one row per CDR3 protein. The table shows about 350,000 distinct CDR3 sequences, with approximately 15% occurring only once. Newly diagnosed hyperthyroidism, duration under 2 months, in patients aged 18 to 65. Uncontrolled infection, other autoimmune disease, pregnancy or lactation barred patients from enrollment. The PBMCs were taken from over 9.5 ml of fresh peripheral blood.

The genes are TRBV5-1 and TRBJ2-7; 13 bases agree with TRBD2. The TCR sequence derives from a woman in her thirties with Graves' hyperthyroidism. The sequencing sample was made of blood. In nucleotides, the CDR3 is TGCGCCAGCAGGACGGGGACTAGCGGGGCCTACGAGCAGTACTTC. It codes for CASRTGTSGAYEQYF.